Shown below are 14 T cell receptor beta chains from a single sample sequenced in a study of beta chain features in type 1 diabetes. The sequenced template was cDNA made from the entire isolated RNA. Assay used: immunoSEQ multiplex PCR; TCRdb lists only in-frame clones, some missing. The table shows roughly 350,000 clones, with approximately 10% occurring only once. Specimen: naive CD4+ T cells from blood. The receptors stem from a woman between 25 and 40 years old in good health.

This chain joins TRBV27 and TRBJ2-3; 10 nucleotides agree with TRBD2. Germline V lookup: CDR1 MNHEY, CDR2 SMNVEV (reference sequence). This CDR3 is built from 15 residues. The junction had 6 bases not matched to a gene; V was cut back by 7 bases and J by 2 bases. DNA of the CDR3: TGTGCCAGCACCACACTAGCGGGGTACACAGATACGCAGTATTTT. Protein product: CASTTLAGYTDTQYF.

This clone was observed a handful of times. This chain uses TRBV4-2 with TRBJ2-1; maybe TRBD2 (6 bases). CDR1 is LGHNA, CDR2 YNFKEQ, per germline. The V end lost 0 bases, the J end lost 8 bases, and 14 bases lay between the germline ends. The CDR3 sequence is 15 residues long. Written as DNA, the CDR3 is TGTGCCAGCAGCCAAGAATCAGGAGGGATCGATGAGCAGTTCTTC. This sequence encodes CASSQESGGIDEQFF.

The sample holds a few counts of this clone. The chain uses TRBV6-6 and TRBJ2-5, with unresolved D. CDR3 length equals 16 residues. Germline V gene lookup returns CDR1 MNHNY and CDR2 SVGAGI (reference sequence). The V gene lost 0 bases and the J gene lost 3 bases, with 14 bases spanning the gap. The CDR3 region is CASSYSPTGVEETQYF. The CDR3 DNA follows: TGTGCCAGCAGTTACTCTCCAACTGGAGTGGAAGAGACCCAGTACTTC.

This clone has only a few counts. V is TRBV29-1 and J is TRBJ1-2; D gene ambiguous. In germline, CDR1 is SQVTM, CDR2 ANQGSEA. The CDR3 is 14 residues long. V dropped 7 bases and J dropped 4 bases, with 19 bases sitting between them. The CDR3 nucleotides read TGCAGCGAAGGAATTGTCGGCGGAACCTATGGCTACACCTTC. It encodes CSEGIVGGTYGYTF.

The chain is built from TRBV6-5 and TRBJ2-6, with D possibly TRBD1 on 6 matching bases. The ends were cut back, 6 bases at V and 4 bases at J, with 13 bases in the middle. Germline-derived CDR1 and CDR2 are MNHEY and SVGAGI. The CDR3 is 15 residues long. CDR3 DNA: TGTGCCAGCAGCCCAACAGGGTCCGGGGCCAACGTCCTGACTTTC. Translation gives CASSPTGSGANVLTF.

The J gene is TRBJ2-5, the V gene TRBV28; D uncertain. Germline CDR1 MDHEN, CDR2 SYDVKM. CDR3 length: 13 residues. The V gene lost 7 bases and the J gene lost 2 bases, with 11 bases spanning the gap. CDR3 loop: CASTPGRQETQYF. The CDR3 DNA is TGTGCCAGCACCCCGGGTCGACAAGAGACCCAGTACTTC.

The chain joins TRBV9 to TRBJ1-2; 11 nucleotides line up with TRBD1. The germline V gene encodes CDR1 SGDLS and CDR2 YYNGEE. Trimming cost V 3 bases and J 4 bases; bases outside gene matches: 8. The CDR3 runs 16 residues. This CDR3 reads CASSALPGQGGYGYTF. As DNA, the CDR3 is TGTGCCAGCAGCGCCCTCCCGGGACAGGGGGGCTATGGCTACACCTTC.

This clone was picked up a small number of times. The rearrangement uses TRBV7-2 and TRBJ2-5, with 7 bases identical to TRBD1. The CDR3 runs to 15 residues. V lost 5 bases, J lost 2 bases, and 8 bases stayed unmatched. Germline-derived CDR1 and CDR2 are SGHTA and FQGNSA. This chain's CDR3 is CASSPTGIIQETQYF. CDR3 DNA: TGTGCCAGCAGCCCGACAGGGATTATTCAAGAGACCCAGTACTTC.

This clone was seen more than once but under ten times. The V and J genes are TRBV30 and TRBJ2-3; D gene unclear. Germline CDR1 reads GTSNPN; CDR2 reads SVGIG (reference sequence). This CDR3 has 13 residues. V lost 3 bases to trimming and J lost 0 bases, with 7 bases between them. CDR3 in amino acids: CAWSHGSTDTQYF. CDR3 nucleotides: TGTGCCTGGAGCCACGGGAGCACAGATACGCAGTATTTT.

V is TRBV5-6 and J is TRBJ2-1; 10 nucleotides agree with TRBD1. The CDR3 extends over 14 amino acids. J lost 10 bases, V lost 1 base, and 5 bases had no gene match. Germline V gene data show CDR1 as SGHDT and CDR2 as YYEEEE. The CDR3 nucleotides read TGTGCCAGCAGCTTGCCCGGGACAGGGGAAGAGCAGTTCTTC. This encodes CASSLPGTGEEQFF.

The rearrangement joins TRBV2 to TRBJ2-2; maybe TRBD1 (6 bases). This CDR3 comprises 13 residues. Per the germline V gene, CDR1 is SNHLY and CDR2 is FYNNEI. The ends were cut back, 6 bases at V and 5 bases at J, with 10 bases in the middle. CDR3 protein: CASRIQGTGELFF. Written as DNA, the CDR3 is TGTGCCAGCAGAATACAGGGTACCGGGGAGCTGTTTTTT.

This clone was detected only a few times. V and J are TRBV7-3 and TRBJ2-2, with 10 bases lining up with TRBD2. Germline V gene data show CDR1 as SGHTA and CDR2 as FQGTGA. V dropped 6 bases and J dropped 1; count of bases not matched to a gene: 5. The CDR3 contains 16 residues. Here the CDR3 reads CASSPLAGGNTGELFF. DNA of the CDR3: TGTGCCAGCAGTCCATTAGCGGGAGGGAACACCGGGGAGCTGTTTTTT.

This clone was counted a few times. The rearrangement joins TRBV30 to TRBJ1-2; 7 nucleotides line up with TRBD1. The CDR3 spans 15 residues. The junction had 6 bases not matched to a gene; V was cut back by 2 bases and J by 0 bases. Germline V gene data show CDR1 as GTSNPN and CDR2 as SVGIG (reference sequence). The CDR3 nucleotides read TGTGCCTGGAGTTCTACAGGGGCTACTAACTATGGCTACACCTTC. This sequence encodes CAWSSTGATNYGYTF.

The CDR3 bases are TGTGCCAGCAGCTTAGCGGCGGGAGGGCAGGGTGAGCAGTTCTTC. Its translation: CASSLAAGGQGEQFF. The V call is TRBV7-2, the J call TRBJ2-1; 9 bases are a match to TRBD2. Losses at the gene ends were 0 bases for V and 9 bases for J; bases not matched to a gene: 6. Germline V lookup: CDR1 SGHTA, CDR2 FQGNSA. This CDR3 contains 15 residues.